Following are 30 T cell receptor beta chains from one sample sequenced in a study of T cell repertoires in cytomegalovirus infection (dated by TCRdb to about 2019). The sample was run on an Illumina HiSeq 1500. Clones were called with MiXCR by TCRdb after fastp trimmed the public reads at Q25, and only in-frame beta chains were retained. CDR3 protein duplicates are merged, each entry listing the most common genes and DNA. Here the sample has roughly 760,000 distinct CDR3 sequences; roughly a third occur a single time. Under 3% of the sample rests with the top ten. Sequencing used PBMCs. Every receptor here comes from a human donor in good health (CMV status not recorded). Some clones in this sample may be carry-over from other donors' samples.

The sample holds many counts of this clonotype. The chain recombines TRBV6-1 with TRBJ1-5, with a weak D call TRBD1 (6 bases). The CDR3 has 13 residues. Trimming stripped 5 bases from V and 4 bases from J, with 9 bases between. Looked up from germline, CDR1 is MNHNS and CDR2 is SASEGT. In DNA form, the CDR3 reads TGTGCCAGCAGTCCCAGGGGAAATCAGCCCCAGCATTTT. Translating it yields CASSPRGNQPQHF.

In the case of this clonotype: Possible read error: a much larger clone is one base away. The chain uses TRBV7-9 and TRBJ1-1; D gene uncertain. Germline lookup yields CDR1 SEHNR and CDR2 FQNEAQ (reference sequence). There are 14 residues in the CDR3. V lost 5 bases, J lost 7 bases, and 17 bases lay in between. The CDR3 DNA is TGTGCCAGCAGCCTTGAACGGATCGTAGGTGAAGCTTTCTTT. It translates to CASSLERIVGEAFF.

The V gene is TRBV6-5, the J gene TRBJ2-3; D assignment may be TRBD1 or TRBD2 (5 bases each). This CDR3 has 18 residues. Germline assignment: CDR1 MNHEY and CDR2 SVGAGI. V dropped 0 bases and J dropped 9 bases, with 25 bases sitting between them. The chain's CDR3 is CASSYSHMRGTIADTQYF. The CDR3 DNA sequence: TGTGCCAGCAGTTACTCCCACATGAGGGGAACAATCGCGGACACGCAGTATTTT.

In regard to this clonotype: A read error may produce the germline difference seen at one junction end. The chain uses TRBV12-3 or TRBV12-4 and TRBJ2-2, with D unresolved. CDR3 size: 12 residues. Here the CDR3 reads CVSSTNTGELFF. The CDR3 DNA is TGTGTCAGCAGTACAAACACCGGGGAGCTGTTTTTT.

The chain has TRBV27 and TRBJ2-7; 10 bases are shared with TRBD1. This CDR3 has 15 amino acids. Germline V gene data show CDR1 as MNHEY and CDR2 as SMNVEV (reference sequence). The V and J ends lost 3 bases and 9 bases, in that order; junction bases with no gene match: 11. This chain's CDR3 is CASSLTGQGQRRQYF. The CDR3 DNA is TGTGCCAGCAGTTTGACGGGACAGGGGCAACGGCGGCAGTACTTC.

This clonotype was observed a single time. This sequence joins TRBV5-1 and TRBJ1-1; D not certain. V gave up 4 bases and J gave up 3 bases, with 13 bases separating them. Germline CDR1 reads SGHRS; CDR2 reads YFSETQ. This CDR3 spans 14 amino acids. In DNA, the CDR3 is TGCGCCAGCAGCCTGAGCACAAAAGACACTGAAGCTTTCTTT. As protein: CASSLSTKDTEAFF.

With regard to this clonotype: The junction and the germline gene differ at one end; a read error may be behind it. The chain has TRBV12-3 or TRBV12-4 and TRBJ1-1, with D perhaps TRBD1 (5 bases). The CDR3 has 13 residues. CDR3 in DNA: TGTGACAGCAGTGCCGGGGCCGTCACTGAAGCTTTCTTT. It encodes CDSSAGAVTEAFF.

A few counts support this clonotype. The CDR3 region is CASSLAVQSDTQYF. The CDR3 bases are TGTGCCAGCAGCTTAGCCGTGCAGTCAGATACGCAGTATTTT. The chain is built from TRBV7-2 and TRBJ2-3; no reliable D call. This CDR3 is built from 14 residues. Germline V CDR1 and CDR2: SGHTA, FQGNSA. V dropped 0 bases and J dropped 4 bases, with 8 bases sitting between them. The whole variable domain, remainder taken from reference TRBV7-2 and TRBJ2-3, is GAGVSQSPSNKVTEKGKDVELRCDPISGHTALYWYRQSLGQGLEFLIYFQGNSAPDKSGLPSDRFSAERTGGSVSTLTIQRTQQEDSAVYLCASSLAVQSDTQYFGPGTRLTVL.

This rearrangement joins TRBV7-2 to TRBJ1-1; the D gene is possibly TRBD1 (6 bases). This CDR3 comprises 15 residues. Germline V CDR1 and CDR2: SGHTA, FQGNSA. V dropped 6 bases and J dropped 4 bases, with 18 bases sitting between them. The CDR3 here is CASRRDPGVGTEAFF. DNA for the CDR3: TGTGCCAGCAGACGCGACCCAGGGGTGGGCACTGAAGCTTTCTTT.

This chain connects TRBV7-2 to TRBJ1-1, with a possible D match to TRBD1 (5 bases). Deletions cut 8 bases from V and 2 bases from J, with 18 bases between. There are 15 residues in the CDR3. Germline CDR1 reads SGHTA; CDR2 reads FQGNSA. The CDR3 is CASGKTRGGNTEAFF. CDR3 coding DNA: TGTGCCAGCGGGAAAACTAGGGGAGGAAACACTGAAGCTTTCTTT. Full variable domain (rest looked up from reference TRBV7-2 and TRBJ1-1): GAGVSQSPSNKVTEKGKDVELRCDPISGHTALYWYRQSLGQGLEFLIYFQGNSAPDKSGLPSDRFSAERTGGSVSTLTIQRTQQEDSAVYLCASGKTRGGNTEAFFGQGTRLTVV.

Note on this clonotype: Because the CDR3 is missing its conserved closing phenylalanine or tryptophan, this is likely a read error. The chain uses TRBV7-2 and TRBJ2-2; D gene uncertain. The V and J ends lost 6 bases and 5 bases respectively, with 4 bases between them. CDR1 SGHTA and CDR2 FQGNSA come from the germline V gene. The CDR3 has 11 amino acids. The chain's CDR3 is CASSRTGELFC. DNA of the CDR3: TGTGCCAGCAGTCGAACCGGGGAGCTGTTTTGT.

Remarks on this clonotype: Relative to the germline gene, one junction end is altered; a read error may explain this. V gene TRBV12-5 combines with J gene TRBJ2-3, with D tentatively TRBD2 (6 bases). Germline V CDR1 and CDR2: LGHNT, FRNRAP. This CDR3 has 20 amino acids. CDR3 protein: CASGLVRSSYRDSPTDTKYF. The CDR3 DNA follows: TGTGCTAGTGGTTTGGTACGGTCCTCATACCGGGACTCCCCCACAGATACGAAGTATTTT.

The V and J genes are TRBV28 and TRBJ2-7, with TRBD1 matching over 7 bases. CDR1 and CDR2 from the germline V gene are MDHEN and SYDVKM. The CDR3 is 14 amino acids. V dropped 6 bases and J dropped 3; count of bases not matched to a gene: 8. The CDR3 DNA follows: TGTGCCAGCAGGACGGACAGGTTTGGCTACGAGCAGTACTTC. As protein: CASRTDRFGYEQYF.

This clonotype came up many times. V usage is TRBV7-2 and J usage is TRBJ1-1, with D unclear. The CDR3 consists of 13 residues. The germline V gene has CDR1 SGHTA and CDR2 FQGNSA. V lost 1 base and J lost 4, with 7 bases in between. CDR3 in amino acids: CASSLEEGTEAFF. DNA for the CDR3: TGTGCCAGCAGCTTAGAAGAGGGCACTGAAGCTTTCTTT.

The chain couples TRBV28 to TRBJ2-1; D not certain. Looked up from germline, CDR1 is MDHEN and CDR2 is SYDVKM. The CDR3 is made up of 17 amino acids. The germline V and J ends were trimmed by 6 bases and 0 bases, with 18 bases remaining between them. CDR3 bases: TGTGCCAGCAGCCCGACTTTACCTTCAGCCTCCTACAATGAGCAGTTCTTC. Encoded protein: CASSPTLPSASYNEQFF. The full variable domain, rest sourced from reference TRBV28 and TRBJ2-1, is DVKVTQSSRYLVKRTGEKVFLECVQDMDHENMFWYRQDPGLGLRLIYFSYDVKMKEKGDIPEGYSVSREKKERFSLILESASTNQTSMYLCASSPTLPSASYNEQFFGPGTRLTVL.

Only a few counts were recorded for this clonotype. V usage is TRBV2 and J usage is TRBJ2-1; 10 bases align to TRBD1. V was clipped by 2 bases and J by 0 bases; unmatched bases: 7. The germline V gene has CDR1 SNHLY and CDR2 FYNNEI. The CDR3 consists of 18 residues. The CDR3 spells CASSERTGGYSSYNEQFF. DNA for the CDR3: TGTGCCAGCAGTGAAAGGACAGGGGGGTACAGCTCCTACAATGAGCAGTTCTTC.

V and J are TRBV2 and TRBJ2-7; no clear D gene. The CDR3 loop spans 12 amino acids. CDR1 and CDR2 from the germline V gene are SNHLY and FYNNEI. With 6 bases removed from V and 9 bases from J, the gap between germline ends came to 15 bases. The CDR3 DNA follows: TGTGCCAGCAGCGTCCAAGGCTTTGGGCAGTACTTC. It specifies CASSVQGFGQYF.

This clonotype turned up a few times. This chain connects TRBV6-5 to TRBJ2-2; 9 nucleotides agree with TRBD1. Unmatched junction bases numbered 9, after V lost 6 bases and J lost 4 bases. The CDR3 loop spans 16 amino acids. CDR1 and CDR2 from the germline V gene are MNHEY and SVGAGI. DNA for the CDR3: TGTGCCAGCAGACCCCCGGGACAGGGTGGCACCGGGGAGCTGTTTTTT. This translates into CASRPPGQGGTGELFF.

Comment on this clonotype: Mismatch with germline at one junction end may stem from a read error. The chain uses TRBV28 and TRBJ1-2, with 8 bases aligning to TRBD1. From germline, CDR1 is MDHEN and CDR2 SYDVKM. The CDR3 is 12 amino acids. The CDR3 sequence: CASTLPGDRRKF. In DNA form, the CDR3 reads TGTGCCAGCACCCTCCCGGGGGACAGGAGGAAATTC.

The chain is built from TRBV20-1 and TRBJ2-1, with a weak D call TRBD1 (5 bases). Trimming stripped 4 bases from V and 6 bases from J, with 19 bases between. This CDR3 has 15 residues. Germline V gene data show CDR1 as DFQATT and CDR2 as SNEGSKA (reference sequence). The CDR3: CSAIDTRQGGNEQFF. The CDR3 DNA sequence: TGCAGTGCTATAGATACCCGCCAGGGTGGCAATGAGCAGTTCTTC.

V is TRBV7-4 and J is TRBJ2-1; 12 nucleotides line up with TRBD2. The length of the CDR3 is 15 residues. CDR1 and CDR2 (germline): SGHVT, SQSDAQ. V lost 4 bases to trimming and J lost 8 bases; unmatched junction nucleotides: 6. The CDR3 bases are TGTGCCAGCAGCTCTTGGACTAGCGGGACGGATGAGCAGTTCTTC. This encodes CASSSWTSGTDEQFF.

This sequence joins TRBV7-9 and TRBJ1-2; D not resolved. The CDR3 runs 13 residues. Trimming cost V 5 bases and J 4 bases, with 11 bases left between them. From germline, CDR1 is SEHNR and CDR2 FQNEAQ (reference sequence). The CDR3 loop reads CASSRTDGYGYTF. The CDR3 region has the DNA TGTGCCAGCAGCCGAACCGACGGCTATGGCTACACCTTC.

V and J are TRBV7-6 and TRBJ1-1, with 7 nucleotides matching TRBD1. V was clipped by 5 bases and J by 0 bases; unmatched bases: 12. Germline V gives CDR1 SGHVS, CDR2 FNYEAQ. This CDR3 contains 17 residues. The CDR3 DNA follows: TGTGCCAGCAGCACAAGACAGGGAAGGTACCTGAACACTGAAGCTTTCTTT. This codes for CASSTRQGRYLNTEAFF.

A word on this clonotype: The CDR3 end shows no conserved phenylalanine or tryptophan, and so a read error is likely. J is TRBJ2-7 and V is TRBV12-3 or TRBV12-4; TRBD2 agrees at 8 bases. This CDR3 region has 14 residues. Trimming cost V 6 bases and J 5 bases; bases outside gene matches: 9. The CDR3 region is CASRGTRMGNEQYL. The CDR3 nucleotides are TGTGCCAGCAGGGGGACTAGGATGGGAAACGAGCAGTACTTA.

The chain employs TRBV25-1 and TRBJ2-7; D unresolved. The CDR3 covers 13 residues. Between the trimmed V and J ends, which lost 8 bases and 3 bases, there was a span of 14 bases. Germline lookup yields CDR1 MGHDK and CDR2 SYGVNS. This chain's CDR3 is CASSEDGYYEQYF. The CDR3 region has the DNA TGTGCCAGCTCCGAGGACGGATACTACGAGCAGTACTTC.

This chain uses TRBV25-1 with TRBJ1-3; D is uncertain. The CDR3 is made up of 12 amino acids. The V gene lost 1 base and the J gene lost 12 bases, with 10 bases spanning the gap. Germline CDR1 is MGHDK and CDR2 is SYGVNS. For the CDR3, the DNA is TGTGCCAGCAGTGAATCCTGGGGTTACATATATTTT. Its protein is CASSESWGYIYF.

This clonotype has more than one count but fewer than ten. The chain links TRBV29-1 to TRBJ1-1; D not certain. Germline loops: CDR1 SQVTM, CDR2 ANQGSEA. CDR3 length: 10 amino acids. V was pared by 7 bases and J by 3 bases, with 6 bases between. This chain's CDR3 is CSARDTEAFF. The CDR3 DNA sequence: TGCAGCGCTCGGGACACTGAAGCTTTCTTT.

This clonotype turned up a few times. The chain is built from TRBV7-9 and TRBJ2-5, with unresolved D. CDR3 size: 14 residues. Germline assignment: CDR1 SEHNR and CDR2 FQNEAQ (reference sequence). V lost 5 bases and J 4 bases, leaving 14 bases between the germline ends. CDR3 nucleotide sequence: TGTGCCAGCAGCCCCCGTTCCAAGCGAGAGACCCAGTACTTC. Amino acids: CASSPRSKRETQYF.

The chain employs TRBV7-8 and TRBJ1-3; a weak D match, TRBD1 (6 bases). The germline CDR1 and CDR2 sequences are SGHVS and FQNEAQ. The V end lost 5 bases, the J end lost 4 bases, and 15 bases lay between the germline ends. CDR3 length: 15 residues. CDR3: CASSDRQEGGNTIYF. DNA of the CDR3: TGTGCCAGCAGCGACCGACAGGAAGGCGGAAACACCATATATTTT. The full variable domain, with the rest looked up from reference TRBV7-8 and TRBJ1-3, is GAGVSQSPRYKVAKRGQDVALRCDPISGHVSLFWYQQALGQGPEFLTYFQNEAQLDKSGLPSDRFFAERPEGSVSTLKIQRTQQEDSAVYLCASSDRQEGGNTIYFGEGSWLTVV.

This sequence joins TRBV4-1 and TRBJ2-7; TRBD1 matches at 9 bases. The CDR3 runs 15 residues. V lost 3 bases and J lost 3; bases outside the gene matches: 6. The germline V gene has CDR1 MGHRA and CDR2 YSYEKL. The CDR3 sequence is CASSHSTGGLYEQYF. CDR3 nucleotide sequence: TGCGCCAGCAGCCATTCGACAGGGGGGCTCTACGAGCAGTACTTC.